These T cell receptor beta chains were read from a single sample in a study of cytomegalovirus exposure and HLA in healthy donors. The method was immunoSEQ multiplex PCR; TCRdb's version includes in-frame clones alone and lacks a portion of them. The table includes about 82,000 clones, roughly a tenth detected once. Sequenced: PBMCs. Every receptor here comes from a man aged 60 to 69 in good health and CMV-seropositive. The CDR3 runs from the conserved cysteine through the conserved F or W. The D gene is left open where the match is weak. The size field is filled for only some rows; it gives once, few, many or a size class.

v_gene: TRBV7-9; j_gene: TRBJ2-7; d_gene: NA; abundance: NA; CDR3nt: TGTGCCAGCAGCTTAGCGGGAGGTTCCTACGAGCAGTACTTC; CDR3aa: CASSLAGGSYEQYF
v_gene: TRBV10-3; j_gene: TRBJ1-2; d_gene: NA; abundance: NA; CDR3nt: TGTGCCATCAGTGAGTCGACGGCAGGGAGCTACACCTTC; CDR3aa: CAISESTAGSYTF
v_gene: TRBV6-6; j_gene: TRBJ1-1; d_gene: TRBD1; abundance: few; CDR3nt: TGTGCCAGCAGCTCACAGGGGTTTGAAGCTTTCTTT; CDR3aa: CASSSQGFEAFF
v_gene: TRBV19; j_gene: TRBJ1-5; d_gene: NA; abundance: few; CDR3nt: TGTGCCTCAAGATCCGGGTCCAACATTAATCAGCCCCAGCATTTT; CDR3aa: CASRSGSNINQPQHF
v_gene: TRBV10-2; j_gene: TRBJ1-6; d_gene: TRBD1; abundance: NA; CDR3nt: TGCGCCAGCAGGAGGGACAGCGGAAATTCACCCCTCCACTTC; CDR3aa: CASRRDSGNSPLHF
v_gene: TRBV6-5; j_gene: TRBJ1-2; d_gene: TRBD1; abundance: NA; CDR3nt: TGTGCCAGCAGCCAACATCCTCAGGGGGCCGAGGGCTACACCTTC; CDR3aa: CASSQHPQGAEGYTF
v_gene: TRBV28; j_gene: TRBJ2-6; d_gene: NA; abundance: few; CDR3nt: TGTGCCAGCAGTTTTTACAGGGATTTCTCTGGGGCCAACGTCCTGACTTTC; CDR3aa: CASSFYRDFSGANVLTF
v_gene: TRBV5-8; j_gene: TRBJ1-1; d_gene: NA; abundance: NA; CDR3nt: TGTGCCAGCAGCTTGGTCGCGAGTGGAGCTTTCTTT; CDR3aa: CASSLVASGAFF
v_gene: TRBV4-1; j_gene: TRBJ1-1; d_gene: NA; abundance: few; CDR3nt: TGCGCCAGCAGCCAGGTTACACCGAACACTGAAGCTTTCTTT; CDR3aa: CASSQVTPNTEAFF
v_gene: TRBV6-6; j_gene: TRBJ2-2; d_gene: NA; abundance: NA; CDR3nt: TGTGCCAGCAGTGACTACCAGGGCACCGGGGAGCTGTTTTTT; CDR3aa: CASSDYQGTGELFF
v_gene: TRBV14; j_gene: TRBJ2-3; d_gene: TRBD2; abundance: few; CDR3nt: TGTGCCAGCAGCCCGTGGACTAGCGGGCCCCAAAGGGGAGCAGATACGCAGTATTTT; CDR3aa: CASSPWTSGPQRGADTQYF
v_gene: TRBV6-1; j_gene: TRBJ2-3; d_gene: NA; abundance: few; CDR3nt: TGTGCCAGCAGTAGCCTCCAGGGTAGCACAGATACGCAGTATTTT; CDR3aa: CASSSLQGSTDTQYF
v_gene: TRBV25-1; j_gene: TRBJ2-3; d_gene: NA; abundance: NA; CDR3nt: TGTGCCAGCACGCGGATCGGAGAAGGAGATACGCAGTATTTT; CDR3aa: CASTRIGEGDTQYF
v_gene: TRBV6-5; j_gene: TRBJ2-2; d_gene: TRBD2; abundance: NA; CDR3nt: TGTGCCAGCAGTTCCGGGGGGGCGAGGACCGGGGAGCTGTTTTTT; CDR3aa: CASSSGGARTGELFF
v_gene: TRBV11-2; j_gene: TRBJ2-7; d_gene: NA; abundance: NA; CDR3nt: TGTGCCAGCAGCTTAGCCGGCGAGCAGTACTTC; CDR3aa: CASSLAGEQYF
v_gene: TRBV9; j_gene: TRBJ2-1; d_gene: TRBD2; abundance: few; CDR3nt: TGTGCCAGCAGCGTAGCAGCGGGGTCCTACAATGAGCAGTTCTTC; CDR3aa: CASSVAAGSYNEQFF
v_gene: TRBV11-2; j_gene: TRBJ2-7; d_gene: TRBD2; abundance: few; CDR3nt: TGTGCCAGCAGGCGACTAGCGGGTAACTCCTACGAGCAGTACTTC; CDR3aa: CASRRLAGNSYEQYF
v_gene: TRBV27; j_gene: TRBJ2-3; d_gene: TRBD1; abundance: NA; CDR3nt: TGTGCCAGCAGGGACAGGTACACAGATACGCAGTATTTT; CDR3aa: CASRDRYTDTQYF
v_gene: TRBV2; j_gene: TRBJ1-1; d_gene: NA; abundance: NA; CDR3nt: TGTGCCAGCCCCAAGGGAGGGGAAGGATCTGAAGCTTTCTTT; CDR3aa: CASPKGGEGSEAFF
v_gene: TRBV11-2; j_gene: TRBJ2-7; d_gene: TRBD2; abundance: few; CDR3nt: TGTGCCAGCAGCTTAGGGCTAGCGGGAAGATACGAGCAGTACTTC; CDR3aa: CASSLGLAGRYEQYF
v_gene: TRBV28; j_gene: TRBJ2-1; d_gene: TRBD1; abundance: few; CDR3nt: TGTGCCAGCCAGGGACAGGGCCTCTACAATGAGCAGTTCTTC; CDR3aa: CASQGQGLYNEQFF
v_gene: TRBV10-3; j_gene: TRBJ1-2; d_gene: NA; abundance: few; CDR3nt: TGTGCCATCAGTGCGCGGGGCGAAGTCTATGGCTACACCTTC; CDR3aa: CAISARGEVYGYTF
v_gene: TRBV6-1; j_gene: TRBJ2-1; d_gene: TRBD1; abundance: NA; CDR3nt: TGTGCCAGCAGGAGGGCGGGACAGGGGTACAATGAGCAGTTCTTC; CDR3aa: CASRRAGQGYNEQFF
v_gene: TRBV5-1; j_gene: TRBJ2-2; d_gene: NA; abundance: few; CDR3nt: TGCGCCAGCAGTCTCCGGGGGGCCCCAAGCGGGGAGCTGTTTTTT; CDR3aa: CASSLRGAPSGELFF
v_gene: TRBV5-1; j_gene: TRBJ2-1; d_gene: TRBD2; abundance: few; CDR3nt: TGCGCCAGCAGCTTTGGAACAGCGGGAGGGAATGAGCAGTTCTTC; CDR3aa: CASSFGTAGGNEQFF
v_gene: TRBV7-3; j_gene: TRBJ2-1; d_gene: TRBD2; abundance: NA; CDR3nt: TGTGCCAGCGGATTGGGCGGGGGTCCAAATGAGCAGTTCTTC; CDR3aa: CASGLGGGPNEQFF
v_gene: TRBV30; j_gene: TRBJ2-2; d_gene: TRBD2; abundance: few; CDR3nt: TGTGCCTGGTTGGGCGGGAGAATTGGCGGGGAGCTGTTTTTT; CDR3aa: CAWLGGRIGGELFF
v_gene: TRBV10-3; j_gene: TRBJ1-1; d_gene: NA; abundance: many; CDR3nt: TGTGCCATCGGACTTCTAAACACTGAAGCTTTCTTT; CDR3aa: CAIGLLNTEAFF
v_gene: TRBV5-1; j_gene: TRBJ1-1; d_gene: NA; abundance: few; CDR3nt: TGCGCCAGCAGCTTACAACCGGGGAACACTGAAGCTTTCTTT; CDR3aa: CASSLQPGNTEAFF
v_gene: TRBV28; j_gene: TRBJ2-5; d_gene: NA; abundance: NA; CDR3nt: TGTGCCAGCAGCCAGGCAGGGTCCGGGGAGACCCAGTACTTC; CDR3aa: CASSQAGSGETQYF
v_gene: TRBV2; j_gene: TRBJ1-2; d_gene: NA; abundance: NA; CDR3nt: TGTGCCAGCATGCAAAAGGGAGTTGGTCCCTATGGCTACACCTTC; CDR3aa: CASMQKGVGPYGYTF
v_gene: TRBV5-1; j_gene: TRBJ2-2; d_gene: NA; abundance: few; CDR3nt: TGCGCCAGCAGCTTGCGAGGGATCGAGACCGGGGAGCTGTTTTTT; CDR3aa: CASSLRGIETGELFF
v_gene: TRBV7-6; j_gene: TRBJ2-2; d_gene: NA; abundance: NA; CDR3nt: TGTGCCAGCAGCCCACGATATGACACCACCGGGGAGCTGTTTTTT; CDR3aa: CASSPRYDTTGELFF
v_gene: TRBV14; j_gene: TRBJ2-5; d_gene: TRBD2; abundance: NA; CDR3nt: TGTGCCAGCAGCCTAAATTTAGCGGGAGGCGAGACCCAGTACTTC; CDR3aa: CASSLNLAGGETQYF
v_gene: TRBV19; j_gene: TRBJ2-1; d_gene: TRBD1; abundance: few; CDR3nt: TGTGCCAGGGGGGACAGGGAAGGGGATGAGCAGTTCTTC; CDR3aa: CARGDREGDEQFF
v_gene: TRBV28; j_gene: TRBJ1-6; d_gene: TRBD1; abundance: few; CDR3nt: TGTGCCAGCGGTTACAGGGGGGGAAATTCACCCCTCCACTTT; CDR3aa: CASGYRGGNSPLHF
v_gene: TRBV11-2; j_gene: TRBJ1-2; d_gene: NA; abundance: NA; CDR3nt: TGTGCCAGCAGCTTAGACAGGGTTGGCTACACCTTC; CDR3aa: CASSLDRVGYTF
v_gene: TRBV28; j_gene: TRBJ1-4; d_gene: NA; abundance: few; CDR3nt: TGTGCCAGCAGCAAGCCCGTAGAGTCTAATGAAAAACTGTTTTTT; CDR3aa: CASSKPVESNEKLFF
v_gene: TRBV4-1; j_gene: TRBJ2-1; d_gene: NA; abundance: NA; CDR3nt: TGCGCCAGCAGCCAAGGCCGAGGCCCCTACAATGAGCAGTTCTTC; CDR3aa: CASSQGRGPYNEQFF
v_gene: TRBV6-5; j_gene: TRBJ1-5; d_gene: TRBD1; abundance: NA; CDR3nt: TGTGCCAGTAGGACAGGGTATCAGCCCCAGCATTTT; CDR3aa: CASRTGYQPQHF
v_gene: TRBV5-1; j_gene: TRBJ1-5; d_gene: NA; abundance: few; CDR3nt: TGCGCCAGCAGCTTGGGGAGAGATCAGCCCCAGCATTTT; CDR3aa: CASSLGRDQPQHF
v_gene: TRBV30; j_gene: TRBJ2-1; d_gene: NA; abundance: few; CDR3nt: TGTGCCTGTCCTTACCCTACGGGGAATGAGCAGTTCTTC; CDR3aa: CACPYPTGNEQFF
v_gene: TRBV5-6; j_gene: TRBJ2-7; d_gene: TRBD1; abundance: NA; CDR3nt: TGTGCCAGCAGCTTTCCCAAGGGACAGACCTACGAGCAGTACTTC; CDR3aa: CASSFPKGQTYEQYF
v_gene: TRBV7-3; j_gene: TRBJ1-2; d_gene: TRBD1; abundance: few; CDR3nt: TGTGCCAGCAGCCCTGGACAGGGGGGCTATGGCTACACCTTC; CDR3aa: CASSPGQGGYGYTF
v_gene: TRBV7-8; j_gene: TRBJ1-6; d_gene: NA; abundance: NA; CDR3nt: TGTGCCAGCACCACAGTGGGGCAGGGCTATAATTCACCCCTCCACTTT; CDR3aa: CASTTVGQGYNSPLHF
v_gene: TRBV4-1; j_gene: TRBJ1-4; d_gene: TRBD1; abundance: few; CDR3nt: TGCGCCAGCAGCCCCCGGACAGGGCTTAATGAAAAACTGTTTTTT; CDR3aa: CASSPRTGLNEKLFF
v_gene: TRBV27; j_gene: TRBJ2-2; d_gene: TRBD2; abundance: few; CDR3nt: TGTGCCAGCAGTTGGGGTCTCGGGGGGATGAACACCGGGGAGCTGTTTTTT; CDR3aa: CASSWGLGGMNTGELFF
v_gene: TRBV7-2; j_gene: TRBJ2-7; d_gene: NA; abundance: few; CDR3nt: TGTGCCAGCAGCCCAGCTCCGGGAGTACTTAACGAGCAGTACTTC; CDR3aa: CASSPAPGVLNEQYF
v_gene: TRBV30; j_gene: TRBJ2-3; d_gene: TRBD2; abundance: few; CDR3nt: TGTGCCTGGGGAGGGACTAGCGGGGGGAGTCCCACAGATACGCAGTATTTT; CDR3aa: CAWGGTSGGSPTDTQYF
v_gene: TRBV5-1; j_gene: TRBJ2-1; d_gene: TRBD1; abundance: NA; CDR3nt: TGCGCCAGCAGCCCGGGACAGGGCAATGAGCAGTTCTTC; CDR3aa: CASSPGQGNEQFF
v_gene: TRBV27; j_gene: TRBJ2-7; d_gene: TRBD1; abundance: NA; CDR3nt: TGTGCCAGCAGTTCCGGGACAGGATTCTACGAGCAGTACTTC; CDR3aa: CASSSGTGFYEQYF
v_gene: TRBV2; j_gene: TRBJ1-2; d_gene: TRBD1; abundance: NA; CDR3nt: TGTGCCAGCAGTGGGGGGACAGGGGTTGGTGGCTACACCTTC; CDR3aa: CASSGGTGVGGYTF
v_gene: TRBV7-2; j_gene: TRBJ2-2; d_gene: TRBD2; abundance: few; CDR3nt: TGTGCCAGCAGCCCGACTAGCGGGAGAGGGGCGACCGGGGAGCTGTTTTTT; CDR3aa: CASSPTSGRGATGELFF
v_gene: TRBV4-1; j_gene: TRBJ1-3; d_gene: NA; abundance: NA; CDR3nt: TGCGCCAGCAGCCCAGGAGGGCCTGGAAACACCATATATTTT; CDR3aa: CASSPGGPGNTIYF
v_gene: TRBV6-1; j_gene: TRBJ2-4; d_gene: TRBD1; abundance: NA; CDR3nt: TGTGCCAGCAGTGACCCTGGACAGGGATTGTCCAAAAACATTCAGTACTTC; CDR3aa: CASSDPGQGLSKNIQYF
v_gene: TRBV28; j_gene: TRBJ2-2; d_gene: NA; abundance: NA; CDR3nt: TGTGCCAGCAGTCCGCAATACCTAGGGGAAACCGGGGAGCTGTTTTTT; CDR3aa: CASSPQYLGETGELFF
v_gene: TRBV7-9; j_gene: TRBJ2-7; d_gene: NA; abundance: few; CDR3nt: TGTGCCAGCAGCAGGACATTCTACGAGCAGTACTTC; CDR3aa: CASSRTFYEQYF
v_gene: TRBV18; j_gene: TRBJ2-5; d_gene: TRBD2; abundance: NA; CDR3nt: TGTGCCAGCTCACCACAGGGAGGGGAGACCCAGTACTTC; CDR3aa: CASSPQGGETQYF
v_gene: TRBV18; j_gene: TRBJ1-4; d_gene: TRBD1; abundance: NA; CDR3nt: TGTGCCAGCTCACCGAGACAGGGGATCGGGGAAAAACTGTTTTTT; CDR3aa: CASSPRQGIGEKLFF